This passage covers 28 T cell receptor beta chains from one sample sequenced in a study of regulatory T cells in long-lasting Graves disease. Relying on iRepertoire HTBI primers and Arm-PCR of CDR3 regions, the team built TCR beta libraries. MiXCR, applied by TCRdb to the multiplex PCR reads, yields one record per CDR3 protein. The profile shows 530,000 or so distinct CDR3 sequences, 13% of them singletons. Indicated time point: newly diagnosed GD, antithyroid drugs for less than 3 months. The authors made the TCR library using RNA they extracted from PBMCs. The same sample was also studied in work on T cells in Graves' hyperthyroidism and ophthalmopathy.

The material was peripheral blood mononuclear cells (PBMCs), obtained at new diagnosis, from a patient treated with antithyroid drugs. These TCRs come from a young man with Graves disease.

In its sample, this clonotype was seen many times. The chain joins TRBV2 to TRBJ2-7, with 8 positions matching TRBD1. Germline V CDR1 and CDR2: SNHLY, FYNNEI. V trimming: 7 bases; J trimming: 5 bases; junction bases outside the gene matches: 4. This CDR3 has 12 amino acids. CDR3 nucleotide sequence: TGTGCCAGCAAGGCAGGGGGCGACGAGCAGTACTTC. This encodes CASKAGGDEQYF. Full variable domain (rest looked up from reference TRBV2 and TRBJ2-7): EPEVTQTPSHQVTQMGQEVILRCVPISNHLYFYWYRQILGQKVEFLVSFYNNEISEKSEIFDDQFSVERPDGSNFTLKIRSTKLEDSAMYFCASKAGGDEQYFGPGTRLTVT.

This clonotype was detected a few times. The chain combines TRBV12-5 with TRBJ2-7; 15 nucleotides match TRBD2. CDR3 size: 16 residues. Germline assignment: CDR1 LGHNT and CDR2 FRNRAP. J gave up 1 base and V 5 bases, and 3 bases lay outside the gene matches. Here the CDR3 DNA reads TGTGCTAGTGGTCCGGGACTAGCGGGGGGTTCCTACGAGCAGTACTTC. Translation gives CASGPGLAGGSYEQYF.

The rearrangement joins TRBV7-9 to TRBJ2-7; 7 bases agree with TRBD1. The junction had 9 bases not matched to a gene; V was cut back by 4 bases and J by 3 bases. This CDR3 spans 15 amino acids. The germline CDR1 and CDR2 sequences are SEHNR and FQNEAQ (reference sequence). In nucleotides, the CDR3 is TGTGCCAGCAGCTCGTCCGGGACAGAGGTCTACGAGCAGTACTTC. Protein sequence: CASSSSGTEVYEQYF.

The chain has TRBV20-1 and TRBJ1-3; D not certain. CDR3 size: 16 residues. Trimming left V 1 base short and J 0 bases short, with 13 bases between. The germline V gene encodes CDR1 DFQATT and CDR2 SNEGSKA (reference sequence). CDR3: CSARVQSTASGNTIYF. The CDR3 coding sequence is TGCAGTGCTAGAGTCCAATCCACAGCCTCTGGAAACACCATATATTTT.

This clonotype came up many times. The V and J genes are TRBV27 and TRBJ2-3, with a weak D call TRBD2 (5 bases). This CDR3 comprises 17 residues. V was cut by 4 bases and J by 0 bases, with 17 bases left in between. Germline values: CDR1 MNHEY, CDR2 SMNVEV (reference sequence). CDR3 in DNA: TGTGCCAGCAGTTCCCGCCGTAGCGTAGCTAGCACAGATACGCAGTATTTT. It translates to CASSSRRSVASTDTQYF.

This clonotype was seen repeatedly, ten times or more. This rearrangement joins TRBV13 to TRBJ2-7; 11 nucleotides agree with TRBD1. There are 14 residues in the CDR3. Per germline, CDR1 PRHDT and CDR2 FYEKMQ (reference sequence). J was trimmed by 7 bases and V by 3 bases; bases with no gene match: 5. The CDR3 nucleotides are TGTGCCAGCAGCTTCGGGACAGGGGGTAGTGAGCAGTACTTC. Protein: CASSFGTGGSEQYF.

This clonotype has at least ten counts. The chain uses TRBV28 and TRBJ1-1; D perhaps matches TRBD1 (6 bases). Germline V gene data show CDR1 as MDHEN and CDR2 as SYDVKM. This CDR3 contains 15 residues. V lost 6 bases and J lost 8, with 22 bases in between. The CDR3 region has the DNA TGTGCCAGCAGCCGGATACCACCGGGACAAAGCGAAGCTTTCTTT. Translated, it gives CASSRIPPGQSEAFF.

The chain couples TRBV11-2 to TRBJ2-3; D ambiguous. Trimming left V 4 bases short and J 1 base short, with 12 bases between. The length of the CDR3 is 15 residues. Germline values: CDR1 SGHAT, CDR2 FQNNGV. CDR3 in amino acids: CASSSARRGTDTQYF. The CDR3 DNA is TGTGCCAGCAGCTCCGCAAGAAGGGGCACAGATACGCAGTATTTT.

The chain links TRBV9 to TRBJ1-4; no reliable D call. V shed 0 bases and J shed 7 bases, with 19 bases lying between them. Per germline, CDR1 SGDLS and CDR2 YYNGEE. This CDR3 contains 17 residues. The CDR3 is CASSVGLGVLRGEKLFF. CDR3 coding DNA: TGTGCCAGCAGCGTAGGGCTAGGTGTTTTGAGAGGTGAAAAACTGTTTTTT.

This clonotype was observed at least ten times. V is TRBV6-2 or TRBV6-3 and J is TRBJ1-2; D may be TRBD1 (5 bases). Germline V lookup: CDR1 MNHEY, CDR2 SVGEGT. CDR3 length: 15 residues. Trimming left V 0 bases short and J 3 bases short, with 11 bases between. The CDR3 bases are TGTGCCAGCAGTTACTCGCAGGGAAGCGACTATGGCTACACCTTC. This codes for CASSYSQGSDYGYTF.

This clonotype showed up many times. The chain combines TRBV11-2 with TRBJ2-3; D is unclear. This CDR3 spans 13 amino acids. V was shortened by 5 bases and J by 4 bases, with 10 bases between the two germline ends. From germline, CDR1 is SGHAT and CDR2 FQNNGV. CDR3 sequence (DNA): TGTGCCAGCAGCGTGGAGACCCCAGATACGCAGTATTTT. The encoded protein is CASSVETPDTQYF.

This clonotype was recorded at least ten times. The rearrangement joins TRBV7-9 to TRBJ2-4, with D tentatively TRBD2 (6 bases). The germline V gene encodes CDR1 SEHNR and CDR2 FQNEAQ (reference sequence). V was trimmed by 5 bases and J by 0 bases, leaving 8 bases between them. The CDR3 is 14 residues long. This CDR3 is CASSQGLAKNIQYF. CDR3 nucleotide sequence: TGTGCCAGCAGCCAGGGACTAGCCAAAAACATTCAGTACTTC.

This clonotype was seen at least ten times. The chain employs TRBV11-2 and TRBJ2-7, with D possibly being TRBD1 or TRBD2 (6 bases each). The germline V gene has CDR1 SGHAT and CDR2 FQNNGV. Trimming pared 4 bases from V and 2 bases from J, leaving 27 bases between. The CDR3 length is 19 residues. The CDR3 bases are TGTGCCAGCAGCTCTCACGAGGGGGGCGGACCGAAAATTCCCTACGAGCAGTACTTC. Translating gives CASSSHEGGGPKIPYEQYF.

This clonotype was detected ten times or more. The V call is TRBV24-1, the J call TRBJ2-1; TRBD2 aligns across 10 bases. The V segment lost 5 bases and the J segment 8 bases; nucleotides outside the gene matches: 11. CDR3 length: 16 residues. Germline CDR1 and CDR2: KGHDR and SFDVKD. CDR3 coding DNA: TGTGCCACCAGTGCCACCGGAGCGGGAGGGCCCGATGAGCAGTTCTTC. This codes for CATSATGAGGPDEQFF.

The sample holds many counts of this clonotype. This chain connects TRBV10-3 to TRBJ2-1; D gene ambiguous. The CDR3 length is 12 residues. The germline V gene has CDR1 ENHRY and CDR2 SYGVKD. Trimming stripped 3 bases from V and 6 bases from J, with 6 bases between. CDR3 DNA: TGTGCCATCAGTGACAAGGGCAATGAGCAGTTCTTC. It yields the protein CAISDKGNEQFF.

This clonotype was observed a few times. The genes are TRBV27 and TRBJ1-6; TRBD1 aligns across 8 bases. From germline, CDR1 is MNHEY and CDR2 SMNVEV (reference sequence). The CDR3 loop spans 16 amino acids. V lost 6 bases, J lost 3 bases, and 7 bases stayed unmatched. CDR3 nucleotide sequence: TGTGCCAGCAGCAAACAGGGGACAGGCTATAATTCACCCCTCCACTTT. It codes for CASSKQGTGYNSPLHF.

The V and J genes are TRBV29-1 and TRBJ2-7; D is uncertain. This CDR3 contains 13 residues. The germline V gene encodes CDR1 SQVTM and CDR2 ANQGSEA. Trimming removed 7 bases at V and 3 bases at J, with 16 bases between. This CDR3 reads CSALSSLNYEQYF. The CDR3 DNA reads TGCAGCGCCTTATCATCCCTTAACTACGAGCAGTACTTC.

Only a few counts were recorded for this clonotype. CDR3 DNA sequence: TGTGCCAGCAGGACCGGACAGTACGATGAGCAGTTCTTC. It is translated as CASRTGQYDEQFF. V and J are TRBV7-6 and TRBJ2-1, with a possible D match to TRBD1 (6 bases). This CDR3 spans 13 amino acids. With 6 bases removed from V and 8 bases from J, the gap between germline ends came to 14 bases. The germline V gene has CDR1 SGHVS and CDR2 FNYEAQ.

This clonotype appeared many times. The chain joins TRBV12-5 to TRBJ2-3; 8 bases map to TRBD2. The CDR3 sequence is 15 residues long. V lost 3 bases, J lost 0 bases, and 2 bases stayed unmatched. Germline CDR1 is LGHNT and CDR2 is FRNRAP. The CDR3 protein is CASGFRLASTDTQYF. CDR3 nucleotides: TGTGCTAGTGGTTTCCGACTAGCGAGCACAGATACGCAGTATTTT.

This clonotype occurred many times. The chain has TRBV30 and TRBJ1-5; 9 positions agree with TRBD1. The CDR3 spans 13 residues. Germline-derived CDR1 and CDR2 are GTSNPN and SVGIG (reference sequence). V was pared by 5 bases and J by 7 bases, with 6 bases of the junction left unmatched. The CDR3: CAWAQGARQPQHF. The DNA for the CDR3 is TGTGCCTGGGCACAGGGGGCTAGACAGCCCCAGCATTTT.

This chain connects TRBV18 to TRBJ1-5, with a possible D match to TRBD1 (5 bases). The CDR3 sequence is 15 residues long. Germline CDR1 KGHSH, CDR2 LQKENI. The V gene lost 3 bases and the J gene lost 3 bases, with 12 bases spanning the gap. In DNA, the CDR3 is TGTGCCAGCTCACCTGGCGACAGAGACAATCAGCCCCAGCATTTT. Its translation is CASSPGDRDNQPQHF.

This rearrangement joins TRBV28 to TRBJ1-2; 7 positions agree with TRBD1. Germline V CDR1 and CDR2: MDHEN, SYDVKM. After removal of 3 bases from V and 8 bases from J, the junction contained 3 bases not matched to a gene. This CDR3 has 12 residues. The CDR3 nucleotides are TGTGCCAGCAGTTTCGGACAGGCCGGCTACACCTTC. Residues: CASSFGQAGYTF.

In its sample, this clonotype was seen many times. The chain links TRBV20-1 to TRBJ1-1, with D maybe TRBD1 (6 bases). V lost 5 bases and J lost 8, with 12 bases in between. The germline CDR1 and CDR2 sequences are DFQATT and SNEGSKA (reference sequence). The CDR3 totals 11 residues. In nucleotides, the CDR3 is TGCAGTGCTCCTAGGAGGGGGGAAGCTTTCTTT. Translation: CSAPRRGEAFF.

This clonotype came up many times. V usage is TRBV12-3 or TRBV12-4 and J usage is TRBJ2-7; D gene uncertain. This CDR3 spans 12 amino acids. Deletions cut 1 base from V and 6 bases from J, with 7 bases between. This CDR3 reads CASSLEMGEQYF. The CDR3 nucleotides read TGTGCCAGCAGTTTAGAGATGGGCGAGCAGTACTTC.

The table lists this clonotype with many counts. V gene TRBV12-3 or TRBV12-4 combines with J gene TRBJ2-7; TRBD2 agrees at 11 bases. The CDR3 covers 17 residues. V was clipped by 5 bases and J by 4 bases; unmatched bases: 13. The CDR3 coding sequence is TGTGCCAGCAGTCCATATTTAGGGACTAGCGGTAAATACGAGCAGTACTTC. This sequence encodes CASSPYLGTSGKYEQYF.

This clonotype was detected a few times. For the CDR3, the DNA is TGTGCCAGCAGGGGGACTAGCGGGAAAAAAAAAGAGACCCAGTACTTC. Amino acid sequence: CASRGTSGKKKETQYF. The gene calls are TRBV6-1 and TRBJ2-5, with 13 bases identical to TRBD2. From germline, CDR1 is MNHNS and CDR2 SASEGT. This CDR3 contains 16 residues. The trim removed 6 bases at V and 3 bases at J, leaving 7 bases unmatched.

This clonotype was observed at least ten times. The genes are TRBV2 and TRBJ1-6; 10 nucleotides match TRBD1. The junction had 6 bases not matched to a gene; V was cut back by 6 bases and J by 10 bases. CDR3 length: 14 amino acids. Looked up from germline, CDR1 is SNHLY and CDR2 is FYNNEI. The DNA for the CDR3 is TGTGCCAGCAGGGAGACAGGGGGCGGGTCACCCCTCCACTTT. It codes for CASRETGGGSPLHF. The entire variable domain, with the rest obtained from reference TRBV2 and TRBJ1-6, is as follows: EPEVTQTPSHQVTQMGQEVILRCVPISNHLYFYWYRQILGQKVEFLVSFYNNEISEKSEIFDDQFSVERPDGSNFTLKIRSTKLEDSAMYFCASRETGGGSPLHFGNGTRLTVT.

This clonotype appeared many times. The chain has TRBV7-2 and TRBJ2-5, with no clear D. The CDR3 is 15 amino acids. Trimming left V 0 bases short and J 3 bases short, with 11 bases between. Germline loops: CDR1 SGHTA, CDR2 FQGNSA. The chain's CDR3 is CASSLAARSKETQYF. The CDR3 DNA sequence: TGTGCCAGCAGCTTAGCGGCCCGGTCAAAAGAGACCCAGTACTTC.